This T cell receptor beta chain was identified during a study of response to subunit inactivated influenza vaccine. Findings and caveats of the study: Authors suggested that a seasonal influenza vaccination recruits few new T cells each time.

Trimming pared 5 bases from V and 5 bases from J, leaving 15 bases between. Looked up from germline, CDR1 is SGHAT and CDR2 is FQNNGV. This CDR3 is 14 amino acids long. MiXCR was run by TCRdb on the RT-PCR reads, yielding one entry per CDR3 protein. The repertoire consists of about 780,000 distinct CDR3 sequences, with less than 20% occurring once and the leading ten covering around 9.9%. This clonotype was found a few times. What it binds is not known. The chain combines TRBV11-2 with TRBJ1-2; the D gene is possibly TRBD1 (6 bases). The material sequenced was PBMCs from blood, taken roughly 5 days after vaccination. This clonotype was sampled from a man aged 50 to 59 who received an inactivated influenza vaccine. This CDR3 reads CASSTYAGDYGYTF. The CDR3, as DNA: TGTGCCAGCAGCACCTACGCAGGGGATTATGGCTACACCTTC.